A single sample gave rise to the 13 T cell receptor beta chains below, sequenced in a study of read filtering for tumor transcriptome and immune sequencing. The library was built from around 0.4 ug RNA with molecular barcoded adaptors for alpha/delta and beta/gamma chains. Each CDR3 protein gets one entry after TCRdb re-called the reads with MiXCR. This table has fewer than 150,000 distinct CDR3 sequences, under 15% appearing once. The sample was a population of CD138-negative cells sorted from bone marrow. The receptors come from a donor at least 40 years old with multiple myeloma.

At least ten counts were recorded for this clonotype. V usage is TRBV20-1 and J usage is TRBJ2-5, with TRBD2 identical over 10 bases. CDR1 DFQATT and CDR2 SNEGSKA come from the germline V gene (reference sequence). After removal of 4 bases from V and 4 bases from J, the junction contained 0 bases not matched to a gene. This CDR3 is 12 amino acids long. CDR3 sequence: CSAIAGGETQYF. The CDR3 coding sequence is TGCAGTGCTATAGCGGGAGGAGAGACCCAGTACTTC.

This chain joins TRBV15 and TRBJ2-7; 7 nucleotides match TRBD1. This CDR3 contains 16 residues. Germline V lookup: CDR1 LNHNV, CDR2 YYDKDF (reference sequence). J was trimmed by 0 bases and V by 4 bases; bases with no gene match: 9. CDR3 DNA sequence: TGTGCCACCAGCACTACCCCGGGACAGAGCTCCTACGAGCAGTACTTC. Amino acid sequence: CATSTTPGQSSYEQYF.

Many counts were recorded for this clonotype. This sequence joins TRBV12-5 and TRBJ1-1, with D hard to call. The CDR3 totals 14 residues. From germline, CDR1 is LGHNT and CDR2 FRNRAP. Trimming removed 4 bases from V and 3 bases from J, with 12 bases in between. The CDR3 reads CASGSLGLYTEAFF. The CDR3 DNA is TGTGCTAGTGGTTCCCTTGGGCTCTACACTGAAGCTTTCTTT.

The chain employs TRBV5-1 and TRBJ2-3, with D possibly TRBD2 on 6 matching bases. Germline V gene lookup returns CDR1 SGHRS and CDR2 YFSETQ. The CDR3 loop spans 14 amino acids. The V end was cut by 4 bases, the J end by 5 bases, with 14 bases between. CDR3 nucleotides: TGCGCCAGCAGCCGGACGAAGGGAGGAGATACGCAGTATTTT. Its protein is CASSRTKGGDTQYF.

With regard to this clonotype: This clone may be a read error of a much larger clone one base away. The V gene is TRBV12-3 or TRBV12-4, the J gene TRBJ2-6; no reliable D call. This CDR3 comprises 14 residues. The CDR3 nucleotides are TGTGCCCGCAGACCCCGCCGTGGGGCCAACGTCCTGACTTTC. Translated, it gives CARRPRRGANVLTF.

This chain uses TRBV29-1 with TRBJ1-3; D uncertain. V was clipped by 5 bases and J by 0 bases, with 5 bases between them. CDR1 and CDR2 from the germline V gene are SQVTM and ANQGSEA. CDR3 size: 12 residues. CDR3 DNA sequence: TGCAGCGTTTCTGTCTCTGGAAACACCATATATTTT. This sequence encodes CSVSVSGNTIYF.

The V gene is TRBV5-1, the J gene TRBJ2-1; D is ambiguous. This CDR3 has 16 residues. V lost 0 bases to trimming and J lost 5 bases, with 15 bases between them. From germline, CDR1 is SGHRS and CDR2 YFSETQ. This CDR3 is CASSLAANPADNEQFF. The DNA for the CDR3 is TGCGCCAGCAGCTTGGCGGCTAACCCTGCCGACAATGAGCAGTTCTTC. Combining the CDR3 with reference TRBV5-1 and TRBJ2-1 gives the whole variable domain KAGVTQTPRYLIKTRGQQVTLSCSPISGHRSVSWYQQTPGQGLQFLFEYFSETQRNKGNFPGRFSGRQFSNSRSEMNVSTLELGDSALYLCASSLAANPADNEQFFGPGTRLTVL.

Many counts were recorded for this clonotype. The chain combines TRBV12-3 or TRBV12-4 with TRBJ2-5, with D maybe TRBD2 (6 bases). This CDR3 contains 14 residues. The V end was cut by 7 bases, the J end by 4 bases, with 16 bases between. This CDR3 is CASISGVSGETQYF. In DNA, the CDR3 is TGTGCCAGCATCTCGGGGGTCTCGGGAGAGACCCAGTACTTC.

This clonotype has ten or more counts. V usage is TRBV6-1 and J usage is TRBJ2-3; 12 nucleotides match TRBD2. Per germline, CDR1 MNHNS and CDR2 SASEGT. J lost 8 bases, V lost 3 bases, and 6 bases had no gene match. This CDR3 is built from 15 residues. CDR3 in amino acids: CASSDRTSGVPTQYF. CDR3 in DNA: TGTGCCAGCAGTGACAGGACTAGCGGGGTCCCTACGCAGTATTTT.

This clonotype was picked up many times. The chain couples TRBV19 to TRBJ2-6; 10 nucleotides align to TRBD1. The germline gives CDR1 LNHDA, CDR2 SQIVND (reference sequence). The CDR3 length is 17 residues. V was clipped by 7 bases and J by 1 base; unmatched bases: 7. DNA of the CDR3: TGTGCCAGTATCCCGACAGGGGGCGCTTCTGGGGCCAACGTCCTGACTTTC. Translated: CASIPTGGASGANVLTF.

This clonotype has a count of ten or more. CDR3 residues: CASSFSSTMNTEAFF. The CDR3 nucleotides read TGTGCCAGTAGTTTCTCCAGCACTATGAACACTGAAGCTTTCTTT. V and J are TRBV19 and TRBJ1-1; D gene uncertain. The CDR3 length is 15 residues. With 5 bases removed from V and 0 bases from J, the gap between germline ends came to 13 bases. In germline, CDR1 is LNHDA, CDR2 SQIVND (reference sequence).

This chain joins TRBV27 and TRBJ1-5; D remains ambiguous. Germline V gives CDR1 MNHEY, CDR2 SMNVEV (reference sequence). CDR3 length: 20 amino acids. V was pared by 2 bases and J by 0 bases, with 23 bases between. In DNA, the CDR3 is TGTGCCAGCAGTTTAAGCTCGGCGTCGACCGGGAGTAATAGCAATCAGCCCCAGCATTTT. Its translation is CASSLSSASTGSNSNQPQHF.

Comment on this clonotype: Being one base from a much bigger clone, this may be a read error. The rearrangement links TRBV7-2 to TRBJ1-5; D gene unclear. From germline, CDR1 is SGHTA and CDR2 FQGNSA. This CDR3 has 13 amino acids. CDR3 loop: CASSLTSDQPQHF. The CDR3 bases are TGTGCCAGCAGCTTAACTAGCGATCAGCCCCAGCATTTT. The whole variable domain, filled in from reference TRBV7-2 and TRBJ1-5, reads GAGVSQSPSNKVTEKGKDVELRCDPISGHTALYWYRQSLGQGLEFLIYFQGNSAPDKSGLPSDRFSAERTGGSVSTLTIQRTQQEDSAVYLCASSLTSDQPQHFGDGTRLSIL.